The TCR beta chain described here comes from a study of blood T cell repertoires in COVID-19. At the level of the study: Both acute and convalescent COVID-19 samples were obtained from the United States, Italy and Spain. Sources were T cells, B-cell-depleted T cells, or PBMCs; the material itself was cDNA or gDNA.

V lost 2 bases and J lost 5, with 10 bases in between. Germline CDR1 is SGHRS and CDR2 is YFSETQ. CDR3 length equals 14 residues. In the source study's methods: Amplified reference gene primers provided the basis for estimating nucleated cell counts. TCRdb's table, derived via immunoSEQ multiplex PCR, lists solely in-frame clones and lacks some. The DNA gave D and trimming, while V, J and clone size come from that table. The sample gives about 40,000 clones, approximately 88% of which show up once; roughly 10% is in the top ten. This receptor was identified in a woman in her 70s with acute or convalescent COVID-19. The chain uses TRBV5-1 and TRBJ2-2, with D perhaps matching TRBD2 (6 bases). Material: peripheral blood. The CDR3, as DNA: TGCGCCAGCAGCTTCGAACTAGCAACCGGGGAGCTGTTTTTT. The encoded protein is CASSFELATGELFF.